This T cell receptor (beta chain) was captured in a study of cytomegalovirus exposure and HLA in healthy donors. Findings and limits, study-wide: The listing of fewer than 200 TCR beta chains classed them as cytomegalovirus-associated. The authors excluded some V segments, including TRBV6-2 and TRBV6-3, as indistinguishable. In a later analysis, across HLA loci, associated TCR counts were highest for DRB1, lowest for HLA-C. Certain sequence variants were highly shared and formed a cluster, and this cluster was likely a sequencing artifact.

A word on this clone: Its antigen remains unidentified.

This CDR3 spans 15 amino acids. The V and J ends lost 3 bases and 1 base respectively, with 10 bases between them. CDR1 and CDR2 from the germline V gene are LNHDA and SQIVND (reference sequence). A multiplex PCR was run with 60 Vbeta primers and 13 Jbeta primers. Produced via immunoSEQ multiplex PCR; TCRdb's table is partial and in-frame only. Of 100,000 to 150,000 clones listed, 80% are singletons. The source of this sequence is a woman aged 40-49 years in good health and CMV-seronegative. The chain is built from TRBV19 and TRBJ2-1; tentative D call: TRBD1 (7 bases). The material sequenced was PBMCs. The CDR3 protein is CASSIRGESYNEQFF. Here the CDR3 DNA reads TGTGCCAGTAGTATCAGGGGGGAGTCCTACAATGAGCAGTTCTTC. Supplemented by reference TRBV19 and TRBJ2-1, the full variable domain reads DGGITQSPKYLFRKEGQNVTLSCEQNLNHDAMYWYRQDPGQGLRLIYYSQIVNDFQKGDIAEGYSVSREKKESFPLTVTSAQKNPTAFYLCASSIRGESYNEQFFGPGTRLTVL.